This T cell receptor (beta chain) was captured by sequencing in a study of blood T cells in healthy people across ages. Germline V gives CDR1 DFQATT, CDR2 SNEGSKA (reference sequence). Trimming left V 0 bases short and J 8 bases short, with 13 bases between. This CDR3 region has 13 residues. With a J-beta primer mix and a sample-barcoded 5' primer, a second PCR ran about 7 to 11 cycles. With 12 random nucleotides, a template-switch adaptor tagged each individual cDNA molecule. MiXCR was run by TCRdb on the 5' RACE reads, yielding one entry per CDR3 protein. The sample has approximately 820,000 distinct CDR3 sequences, more than 40% seen once.

Specimen: blood. This chain uses TRBV20-1 with TRBJ1-2; D perhaps matches TRBD1 (6 bases). The clonotype comes from a man aged 60 to 75 in good health. The DNA for the CDR3 is TGCAGTGCTAGAGATCTAGTGGGGGCGGGCTACACCTTC. As protein: CSARDLVGAGYTF.